Listed here are 9 T cell receptor beta chains from one sample, sequenced in a study of neurological immune-mediated disorders. TCRdb reprocessed the 5' RACE reads with MiXCR, giving one entry per CDR3 protein. The sample lists around 20,000 distinct CDR3 sequences; roughly 29% were seen once. The specimen was PBMCs. These receptors were collected from a man aged 45 to 65 with HTLV-1-associated myelopathy (HAM/TSP).

The rearrangement links TRBV7-3 to TRBJ1-2; TRBD1 matches at 7 bases. Germline lookup yields CDR1 SGHTA and CDR2 FQGTGA. The V and J ends lost 5 bases and 4 bases, in that order; junction bases with no gene match: 10. The CDR3 extends over 15 amino acids. The CDR3 DNA follows: TGTGCCAGCAGCCCCCAGGGGGGTCCCTTCTATGGCTACACCTTC. Translated, it gives CASSPQGGPFYGYTF.

This clonotype has a handful of counts. The chain employs TRBV6-5 and TRBJ1-5, with 9 bases matching TRBD1. The J segment lost 8 bases and the V segment lost 6 bases, leaving 8 bases of the junction unmatched. The CDR3 runs 14 residues. From germline, CDR1 is MNHEY and CDR2 SVGAGI. The CDR3 spells CASRPGQGREPQHF. The CDR3 nucleotides read TGTGCCAGCAGACCCGGACAGGGGAGGGAGCCCCAGCATTTT.

This chain connects TRBV20-1 to TRBJ2-1; D call uncertain. The CDR3 is made up of 15 amino acids. V was shortened by 3 bases and J by 2 bases, with 14 bases between the two germline ends. Looked up from germline, CDR1 is DFQATT and CDR2 is SNEGSKA (reference sequence). This CDR3 reads CSASQDWSTYNEQFF. The CDR3 DNA is TGCAGTGCTAGCCAAGACTGGTCAACCTACAATGAGCAGTTCTTC.

The chain links TRBV7-9 to TRBJ2-7; D might be TRBD1 (6 bases). The V and J ends lost 2 bases and 6 bases respectively, with 14 bases between them. This CDR3 has 14 residues. The V gene's germline CDR1 is SEHNR and CDR2 FQNEAQ (reference sequence). The CDR3 DNA reads as TGTGCCAGCAGCTTAAGGGACATCGGAGGCGAGCAGTACTTC. This gives the protein CASSLRDIGGEQYF.

There are a few counts of this clonotype. The chain employs TRBV18 and TRBJ1-1; D possibly corresponds to TRBD1 (6 bases). Germline V gene lookup returns CDR1 KGHSH and CDR2 LQKENI. V was pared by 10 bases and J by 1 base, with 19 bases between. CDR3 length equals 15 residues. The DNA of the CDR3 is TGTGCCACCACACCGGCAGGGGCCGGGAACACTGAAGCTTTCTTT. It yields the protein CATTPAGAGNTEAFF.

The gene calls are TRBV5-1 and TRBJ1-1; 9 bases are shared with TRBD1. The ends lost 5 bases at V and 6 bases at J; junction bases unmatched: 14. In germline, CDR1 is SGHRS, CDR2 YFSETQ. The CDR3 is made up of 16 amino acids. The DNA of the CDR3 is TGCGCCAGCAGGTCCAGACAGGGGGAATTGGGCTCTGAAGCTTTCTTT. Translation: CASRSRQGELGSEAFF. Filled out from reference TRBV5-1 and TRBJ1-1, the complete variable domain reads KAGVTQTPRYLIKTRGQQVTLSCSPISGHRSVSWYQQTPGQGLQFLFEYFSETQRNKGNFPGRFSGRQFSNSRSEMNVSTLELGDSALYLCASRSRQGELGSEAFFGQGTRLTVV.

The chain has TRBV5-1 and TRBJ2-7, with D possibly being TRBD2 (6 bases). CDR3 length: 18 residues. Trimming stripped 0 bases from V and 1 base from J, with 20 bases between. Germline V CDR1 and CDR2: SGHRS, YFSETQ. CDR3 sequence reads: CASSLVAAAGLASYEQYF. The CDR3 bases are TGCGCCAGCAGCTTGGTGGCGGCGGCCGGGCTAGCGTCCTACGAGCAGTACTTC.

This clonotype came up a few times. V usage is TRBV7-2 and J usage is TRBJ2-1; TRBD1 matches 8 bases. The V gene end was trimmed by 1 base and the J gene end by 8 bases; junction bases not matched to a gene: 1. Germline V lookup: CDR1 SGHTA, CDR2 FQGNSA. CDR3 length: 13 residues. The CDR3 loop reads CASSLVTGDEQFF. CDR3 in DNA: TGTGCCAGCAGCTTAGTGACAGGGGATGAGCAGTTCTTC.

This clonotype was detected ten times or more. The chain links TRBV7-9 to TRBJ2-1, with D tentatively TRBD2 (6 bases). From germline, CDR1 is SEHNR and CDR2 FQNEAQ (reference sequence). This CDR3 spans 11 amino acids. V lost 11 bases and J lost 3, with 8 bases in between. CDR3 coding DNA: TGTGCCCCGGGGGACTACAATGAGCAGTTCTTC. It encodes CAPGDYNEQFF.